A selection of T cell receptor beta chains follows, all from one sample in a study of shared clonotypes between healthy human individuals. Produced via immunoSEQ multiplex PCR; TCRdb's table is partial and in-frame only. Of millions of clones listed, about 95% were seen once; the top ten hold 1% to 1.3%. The sample comprised naive CD8+ T cells sorted from blood. All receptors derive from a young man in good health. CDR3s include the opening cysteine and the closing phenylalanine or tryptophan. A D gene is named only where the DNA matches it firmly. Clone size is shown for a subset of rows, as once, few, many or a class of expanded clone.

>-|TRBJ2-1|TRBV7-9|-
CASSLVRYEQFF
TGTGCCAGCAGCTTAGTTAGATATGAGCAGTTCTTC
>-|TRBJ2-7|TRBV21-1|-
CASSKAAESLYEQYF
TGTGCCAGCAGCAAAGCTGCGGAATCCCTCTACGAGCAGTACTTC
>TRBD1|TRBJ2-1|TRBV6-1|-
CASSVDRVSYNEQFF
TGTGCCAGCAGTGTGGACAGGGTCTCCTACAATGAGCAGTTCTTC
>TRBD1|TRBJ2-5|TRBV5-4|once
CASSLGQGRETQYF
TGTGCCAGCAGCTTAGGACAGGGCCGAGAGACCCAGTACTTC
>TRBD1|TRBJ1-2|TRBV5-6|once
CASSFMTGPNYGYTF
TGTGCCAGCAGCTTCATGACAGGGCCGAACTATGGCTACACCTTC
>-|TRBJ2-4|TRBV29-1|-
CSVEGDKNIQYF
TGCAGCGTTGAGGGTGACAAAAACATTCAGTACTTC
>TRBD2|TRBJ2-1|TRBV10-2|once
CASSDRAGVYNEQFF
TGCGCCAGCAGTGACCGAGCGGGAGTCTACAATGAGCAGTTCTTC
>-|TRBJ1-2|TRBV20-1|-
CSARVGDYTF
TGCAGTGCTAGAGTGGGGGACTACACCTTC
>-|TRBJ1-1|TRBV7-6|-
CASSLEIGGDGTNTEAFF
TGTGCCAGCAGCTTAGAGATTGGGGGGGATGGGACGAACACTGAAGCTTTCTTT
>-|TRBJ1-2|TRBV7-9|-
CASEKGGYGYTF
TGTGCCAGCGAGAAGGGGGGCTATGGCTACACCTTC
>TRBD2|TRBJ2-3|TRBV4-1|-
CASSQDGSGGDGTDTQYF
TGCGCCAGCAGCCAAGATGGGAGCGGGGGGGATGGGACAGATACGCAGTATTTT
>-|TRBJ2-7|TRBV19|-
CASSIRQGGYYEQYF
TGTGCCAGTAGTATAAGGCAGGGGGGCTACTACGAGCAGTACTTC
>-|TRBJ2-2|TRBV27|-
CASSTHRFTGELFF
TGTGCCAGCAGTACCCACAGGTTTACCGGGGAGCTGTTTTTT
>-|TRBJ2-7|TRBV10-2|-
CASSESTVREQYF
TGCGCCAGCAGTGAGTCGACTGTTAGAGAGCAGTACTTC
>TRBD2|TRBJ2-2|TRBV4-1|-
CASSQETSGRGNTGELFF
TGCGCCAGCAGCCAAGAAACTAGCGGGAGAGGGAACACCGGGGAGCTGTTTTTT
>-|TRBJ1-6|TRBV2|-
CASSETKPGLFPLHF
TGTGCCAGCAGTGAGACAAAGCCCGGGCTGTTCCCCCTCCACTTT
>TRBD1|TRBJ1-2|TRBV4-1|-
CASSQGTGYGYGYTF
TGCGCCAGCAGCCAAGGGACAGGGTACGGCTATGGCTACACCTTC
>-|TRBJ1-2|TRBV4-3|once
CASSRLGQELYTF
TGCGCCAGCAGCCGCCTTGGGCAGGAACTCTACACCTTC
>TRBD1|TRBJ2-5|TRBV6-5|-
CASSSGTGGHQETQYF
TGTGCCAGCAGTTCTGGGACAGGGGGCCACCAAGAGACCCAGTACTTC
>TRBD2|TRBJ2-2|TRBV19|-
CASSILPGGPVYPGELFF
TGTGCCAGTAGTATTCTACCGGGAGGGCCAGTCTATCCCGGGGAGCTGTTTTTT
>TRBD1|TRBJ2-7|TRBV5-6|-
CASSRDRDNYEQYF
TGTGCCAGCAGCCGGGACAGGGACAACTACGAGCAGTACTTC
>-|TRBJ2-1|TRBV27|once
CASSLMEGRDEQFF
TGTGCCAGCAGTTTAATGGAGGGTAGGGATGAGCAGTTCTTC
>-|TRBJ2-3|TRBV7-9|-
CASSSEDRDTQYF
TGTGCCAGCAGCTCAGAAGACAGGGATACGCAGTATTTT
>-|TRBJ2-2|TRBV9|-
CASMASNTGELFF
TGTGCCAGCATGGCTTCGAACACCGGGGAGCTGTTTTTT
>-|TRBJ1-1|TRBV19|once
CAVRAGTTEAFF
TGTGCTGTGCGAGCGGGGACCACTGAAGCTTTCTTT
>-|TRBJ2-5|TRBV27|-
CASSLYMGTHQETQYF
TGTGCCAGCAGTTTGTACATGGGGACTCATCAAGAGACCCAGTACTTC
>-|TRBJ2-5|TRBV7-9|-
CASSRQGQETQYF
TGTGCCAGCAGTCGCCAGGGACAAGAGACCCAGTACTTC
>TRBD1|TRBJ2-7|TRBV5-8|-
CASTKTGGYEQYF
TGTGCCAGCACCAAGACAGGGGGCTACGAGCAGTACTTC
>-|TRBJ2-7|TRBV28|-
CASSFRQGGDEQYF
TGTGCCAGCAGTTTTCGGCAGGGAGGAGACGAGCAGTACTTC
>-|TRBJ1-1|TRBV7-2|once
CASSLLSTPNTEAFF
TGTGCCAGCAGCTTATTGAGCACCCCGAACACTGAAGCTTTCTTT
>-|TRBJ1-3|TRBV2|-
CASSAGHSSGNTIYF
TGTGCCAGCAGCGCGGGACACTCCTCTGGAAACACCATATATTTT
>-|TRBJ1-1|TRBV28|-
CASSLWDSPEAFF
TGTGCCAGCAGTTTATGGGACAGCCCTGAAGCTTTCTTT
>-|TRBJ2-7|TRBV27|-
CASSTPGYEQYF
TGTGCCAGCAGTACCCCTGGCTACGAGCAGTACTTC
>TRBD2|TRBJ2-1|TRBV7-2|-
CASSSGTNSYNEQFF
TGTGCCAGCAGTTCCGGGACTAACTCCTACAATGAGCAGTTCTTC
>TRBD1|TRBJ1-6|TRBV6-1|-
CASSAGQANSPLHF
TGTGCCAGCAGTGCCGGACAGGCCAATTCACCCCTCCACTTT
>-|TRBJ2-7|TRBV10-3|-
CAISERGVELSDEQYF
TGTGCCATCAGTGAACGTGGGGTGGAGCTGTCCGACGAGCAGTACTTC
>-|TRBJ2-1|TRBV10-1|-
CASSESHLGNEQFF
TGCGCCAGCAGTGAGTCACACCTAGGCAATGAGCAGTTCTTC
>-|TRBJ2-7|TRBV6-5|-
CASSYSIGQNYEQYF
TGTGCCAGCAGTTACTCGATCGGACAAAACTACGAGCAGTACTTC
>-|TRBJ1-1|TRBV19|-
CASSIGRDTLNTEAFF
TGTGCCAGTAGTATAGGACGGGACACCTTGAACACTGAAGCTTTCTTT
>-|TRBJ1-1|TRBV28|-
CATANRAGPNTEAFF
TGTGCCACGGCTAACAGGGCAGGCCCGAACACTGAAGCTTTCTTT
>-|TRBJ2-7|TRBV7-9|-
CASSFSPPSGYSYEQYF
TGTGCCAGCAGCTTTTCCCCACCCTCAGGGTACTCCTACGAGCAGTACTTC
>-|TRBJ1-3|TRBV21-1|-
CASSLPRDAGGNTIYF
TGTGCCAGCAGCCTTCCCAGGGACGCGGGCGGAAACACCATATATTTT
>-|TRBJ2-1|TRBV2|-
CASSEFSLAGRVDEQFF
TGTGCCAGCAGTGAATTTAGTTTGGCAGGGAGAGTTGATGAGCAGTTCTTC
>-|TRBJ2-1|TRBV6-1|-
CASRWGAPYNEQFF
TGTGCCAGCAGGTGGGGGGCGCCCTACAATGAGCAGTTCTTC
>-|TRBJ1-4|TRBV28|-
CASSFPHNEKLFF
TGTGCCAGCAGCTTCCCTCATAATGAAAAACTGTTTTTT
>-|TRBJ2-7|TRBV11-2|-
CASSLGTEQYF
TGTGCCAGCAGCTTAGGTACCGAGCAGTACTTC
>-|TRBJ1-1|TRBV9|few
CASSSGSNTEAFF
TGTGCCAGCAGCTCGGGATCGAACACTGAAGCTTTCTTT
>-|TRBJ2-7|TRBV9|-
CASSQGEGLAYEQYF
TGTGCCAGCAGCCAGGGGGAGGGACTAGCCTACGAGCAGTACTTC
>-|TRBJ2-7|TRBV9|-
CASSVEPGSYEQYF
TGTGCCAGCAGCGTAGAGCCGGGCTCCTACGAGCAGTACTTC
>-|TRBJ2-1|TRBV11-2|-
CASSSLVETGDNEQFF
TGTGCCAGCAGCTCCCTCGTCGAGACAGGCGACAATGAGCAGTTCTTC
>TRBD1|TRBJ2-5|TRBV9|-
CASSARQGAPQETQYF
TGTGCCAGCAGCGCCCGACAGGGGGCGCCCCAAGAGACCCAGTACTTC
>-|TRBJ2-7|TRBV4-3|once
CASSQESGSPPSYEQYF
TGCGCCAGCAGCCAAGAGTCGGGCTCGCCCCCTTCCTACGAGCAGTACTTC